This T cell receptor beta chain appears in the sequencing data of a study of blood T cell repertoires in COVID-19 (dated by TCRdb to between 2020 and 2021). Context from the whole study: The collaborator samples originated in the United States, Italy and Spain and spanned the acute and convalescent phases of COVID-19. The prospective study material was composed of cDNA or gDNA derived from T cells, B-cell-depleted T cells, or PBMCs. Deeply sampled blood TCRbeta repertoires from subjects exposed to, actively infected with, or recovered from COVID-19 were included in the dataset. The repertoires were released in a freely available public database intended as a resource for research on the immune response to SARS-CoV-2. Samples came from the ongoing ImmuneRACE study (first 160 participants) plus 1,254 subjects from 6 global collaborators. The sample metadata nearly always contained a de-identified subject ID, COVID-19 status, age in years and sex. Where HLA class I and class II types were available, the types were taken from metadata supplied by the sample provider, not from assay-based typing. Beyond this particular receptor, the publication reports: How much clinical and demographic metadata was included differed by source and by participant, and the metadata was provided uncurated.

The collaborating institutions used their own protocols to collect whole blood in K2EDTA tubes. Collaborator samples were shipped for TCRbeta analysis as frozen whole blood, isolated PBMCs, or DNA extracted from either sample type. For this clone: The clone's antigen remains unknown. Per-base qualities were not stored, and no clone one base away is much larger.

TCRbeta CDR3 regions were amplified from genomic DNA using the immunoSEQ Assay, a bias-controlled multiplex PCR. In the source study's methods: The number of nucleated cells in each sample was estimated by amplification of reference gene primers within the assay. To quantify the absolute abundance of each unique TCRbeta CDR3 rearrangement, sequence reads were collapsed and filtered. For each sample, productive Simpson clonality was calculated by taking the square root of Simpson's diversity index across productive rearrangements. Not all clones reach the TCRdb copy of this immuneACCESS table, which keeps in-frame sequences only. Checked studies attribute under half of the gap to unresolved V genes and leave the rest unexplained. V and J calls and clone size come straight from that table; D and trimming were deduced from the DNA. The table for this sample lists tens of thousands of clones; 91% of them were counted only once. The ten largest clones take up approximately 6% of the sample.

The CDR1 and CDR2 encoded by the germline V gene are MNHEY and SVGAGI. At the junction V is shortened by 5 bases and J by 5 bases; bases outside the gene matches: 7. There are 14 amino acids in the CDR3, from cysteine to phenylalanine inclusive. Only CDR3 DNA remains: 42 bases, in frame from the first base. Sequenced input: peripheral blood. The clonotype was recovered from a woman of 80 years or more with acute or convalescent COVID-19. The sequence joins TRBV6-5 to TRBJ2-3; 7 junctional bases match TRBD2. The DNA sequence follows: TGTGCCAGCAGTAGAGCGGGGCGGGGAGATACGCAGTATTTT. This encodes CASSRAGRGDTQYF.